The following is a T cell receptor (beta chain) sequence with its context. What it recognizes is unknown. CDR1 and CDR2 from the germline V gene are LGHNA and YNFKEQ. The CDR3 runs to 16 residues. V lost 1 base and J lost 3; bases outside the gene matches: 5. In the original analysis: Filtering differed because ImmunoSEQ produced junction-only sequences that carried no quality scores. Generated by immunoSEQ multiplex PCR, the TCRdb table keeps only in-frame clones and is missing some. V and J calls and clone size follow that table, whereas D and trimming were derived from the DNA. The sample yields 780,000 or so clones, over 60% seen once. The entry originates in a study of shared clonotypes between healthy human individuals. Study-level information: CD4 naive and CD4 memory each took three plates per donor, while CD8 naive took two and CD8 memory one. Overall study results and limits: Generation probabilities were higher for clonotypes shared across all four sorted-subset donors than for unshared ones. Naive subsets generally had larger estimated richness than memory subsets.

The sequencing input was memory CD4+ T cells sorted from blood. Sample subset: CD45RA-negative fraction. This sequence was found in a woman in her twenties or thirties in good health. This chain links TRBV4-2 with TRBJ2-7; 11 nucleotides match TRBD2. CDR3 bases: TGTGCCAGCAGCCAAGGGGGACTAGCGGAAGACTACGAGCAGTACTTC. As protein: CASSQGGLAEDYEQYF.